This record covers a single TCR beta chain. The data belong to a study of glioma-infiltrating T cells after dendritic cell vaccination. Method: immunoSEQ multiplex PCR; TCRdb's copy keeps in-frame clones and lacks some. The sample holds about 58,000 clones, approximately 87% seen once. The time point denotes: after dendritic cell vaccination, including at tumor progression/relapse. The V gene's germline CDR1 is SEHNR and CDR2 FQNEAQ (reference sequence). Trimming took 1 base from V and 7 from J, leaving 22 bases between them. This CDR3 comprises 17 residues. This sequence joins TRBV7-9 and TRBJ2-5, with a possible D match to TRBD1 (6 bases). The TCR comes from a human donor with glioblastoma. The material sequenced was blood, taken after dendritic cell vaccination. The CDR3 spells CASSLVVGSDSFATQYF. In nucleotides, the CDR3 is TGTGCCAGCAGCTTAGTTGTTGGGTCGGACAGTTTCGCGACCCAGTACTTC.